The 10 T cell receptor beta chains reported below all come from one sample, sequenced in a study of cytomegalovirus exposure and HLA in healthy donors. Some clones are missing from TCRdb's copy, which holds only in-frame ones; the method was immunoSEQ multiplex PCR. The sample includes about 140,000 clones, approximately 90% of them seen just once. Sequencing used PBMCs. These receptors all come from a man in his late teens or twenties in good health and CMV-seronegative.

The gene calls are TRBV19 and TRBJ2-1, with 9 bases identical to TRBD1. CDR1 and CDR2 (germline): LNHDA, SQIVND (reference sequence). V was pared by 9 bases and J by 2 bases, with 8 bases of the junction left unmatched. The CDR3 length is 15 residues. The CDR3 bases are TGTGCCAGCAGGGGACAGGGAGCACCCTACAATGAGCAGTTCTTC. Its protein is CASRGQGAPYNEQFF.

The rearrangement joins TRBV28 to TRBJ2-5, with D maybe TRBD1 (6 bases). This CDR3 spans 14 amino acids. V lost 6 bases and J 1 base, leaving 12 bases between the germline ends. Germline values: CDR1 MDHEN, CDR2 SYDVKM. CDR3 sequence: CASSPDRFQETQYF. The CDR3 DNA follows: TGTGCCAGCAGCCCTGACAGGTTCCAAGAGACCCAGTACTTC.

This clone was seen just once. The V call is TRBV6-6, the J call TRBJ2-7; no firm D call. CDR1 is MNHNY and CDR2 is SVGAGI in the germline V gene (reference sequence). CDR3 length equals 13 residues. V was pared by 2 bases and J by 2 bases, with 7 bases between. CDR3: CASSYAGAYEQYV. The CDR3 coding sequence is TGTGCCAGCAGTTACGCCGGAGCCTACGAGCAGTACGTC.

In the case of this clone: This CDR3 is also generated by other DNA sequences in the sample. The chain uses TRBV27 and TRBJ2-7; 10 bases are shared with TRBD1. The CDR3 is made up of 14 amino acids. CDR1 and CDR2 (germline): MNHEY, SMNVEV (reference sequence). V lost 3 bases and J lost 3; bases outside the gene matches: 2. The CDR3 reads CASSLRDRGYEQYF. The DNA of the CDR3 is TGTGCCAGCAGTTTGCGGGACAGGGGCTACGAGCAGTACTTC.

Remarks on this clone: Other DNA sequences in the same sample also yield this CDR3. CDR3 nucleotides: TGTGCCAGCAGCCAAGAGGCGGGAGGGCCGGATGAGCAGTTCTTC. Its protein product is CASSQEAGGPDEQFF. This chain connects TRBV4-2 to TRBJ2-1; 9 bases fit TRBD2. The germline CDR1 and CDR2 sequences are LGHNA and YNFKEQ. V lost 0 bases and J lost 8; bases outside the gene matches: 5. This CDR3 has 15 amino acids.

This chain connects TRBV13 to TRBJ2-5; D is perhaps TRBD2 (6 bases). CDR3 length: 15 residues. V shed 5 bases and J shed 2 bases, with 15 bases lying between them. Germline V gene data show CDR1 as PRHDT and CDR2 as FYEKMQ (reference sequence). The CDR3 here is CASSPSGATQETQYF. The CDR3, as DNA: TGTGCCAGCAGCCCATCGGGAGCAACACAAGAGACCCAGTACTTC.

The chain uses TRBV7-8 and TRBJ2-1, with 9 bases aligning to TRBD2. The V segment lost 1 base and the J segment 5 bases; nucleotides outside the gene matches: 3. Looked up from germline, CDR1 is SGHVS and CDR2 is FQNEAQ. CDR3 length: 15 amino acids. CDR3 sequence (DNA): TGTGCCAGCAGCTTAGAAGCGGGAGGACACAATGAGCAGTTCTTC. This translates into CASSLEAGGHNEQFF.

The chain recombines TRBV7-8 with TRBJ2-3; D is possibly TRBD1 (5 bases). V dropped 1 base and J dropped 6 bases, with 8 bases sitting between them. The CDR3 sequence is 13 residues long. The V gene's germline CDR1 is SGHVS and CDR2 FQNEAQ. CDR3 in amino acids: CASSLVSGDTQYF. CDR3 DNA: TGTGCCAGCAGCTTAGTATCAGGGGATACGCAGTATTTT. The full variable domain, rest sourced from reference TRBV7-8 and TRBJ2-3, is GAGVSQSPRYKVAKRGQDVALRCDPISGHVSLFWYQQALGQGPEFLTYFQNEAQLDKSGLPSDRFFAERPEGSVSTLKIQRTQQEDSAVYLCASSLVSGDTQYFGPGTRLTVL.

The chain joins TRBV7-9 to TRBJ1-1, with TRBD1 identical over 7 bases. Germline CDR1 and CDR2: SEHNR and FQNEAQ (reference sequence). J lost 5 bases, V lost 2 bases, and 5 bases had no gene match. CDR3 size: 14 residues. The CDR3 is CASSLISQGTEAFF. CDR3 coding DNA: TGTGCCAGCAGCTTAATTTCACAGGGGACTGAAGCTTTCTTT.

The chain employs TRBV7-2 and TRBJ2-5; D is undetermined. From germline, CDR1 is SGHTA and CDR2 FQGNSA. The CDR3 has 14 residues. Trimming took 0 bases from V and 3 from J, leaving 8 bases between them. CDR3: CASSLARSEETQYF. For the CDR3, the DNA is TGTGCCAGCAGCTTAGCGCGCTCGGAAGAGACCCAGTACTTC. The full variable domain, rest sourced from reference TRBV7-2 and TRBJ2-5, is GAGVSQSPSNKVTEKGKDVELRCDPISGHTALYWYRQSLGQGLEFLIYFQGNSAPDKSGLPSDRFSAERTGGSVSTLTIQRTQQEDSAVYLCASSLARSEETQYFGPGTRLLVL.